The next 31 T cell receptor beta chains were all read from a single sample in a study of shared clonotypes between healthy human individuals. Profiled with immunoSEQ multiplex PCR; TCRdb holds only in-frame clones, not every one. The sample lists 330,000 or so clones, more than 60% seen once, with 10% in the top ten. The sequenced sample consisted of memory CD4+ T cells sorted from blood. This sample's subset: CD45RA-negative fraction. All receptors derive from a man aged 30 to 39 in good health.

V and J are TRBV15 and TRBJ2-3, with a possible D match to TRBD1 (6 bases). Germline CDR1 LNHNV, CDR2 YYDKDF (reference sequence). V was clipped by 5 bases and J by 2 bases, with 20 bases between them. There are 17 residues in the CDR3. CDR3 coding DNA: TGTGCCACCAGCCCCAAGGGGGAAGCGGACAACACAGATACGCAGTATTTT. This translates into CATSPKGEADNTDTQYF.

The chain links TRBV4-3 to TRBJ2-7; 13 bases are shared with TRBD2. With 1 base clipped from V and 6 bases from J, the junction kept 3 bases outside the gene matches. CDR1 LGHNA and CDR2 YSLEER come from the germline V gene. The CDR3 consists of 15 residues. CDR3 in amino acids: CASSQGRTSGSEQYF. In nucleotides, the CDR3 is TGCGCCAGCAGCCAAGGTAGGACTAGCGGGAGCGAGCAGTACTTC.

The CDR3 sequence: CASSIGTSGRAEQYF. CDR3 DNA sequence: TGTGCCAGCAGCATTGGGACTAGCGGGAGGGCCGAGCAGTACTTC. The chain joins TRBV5-6 to TRBJ2-7; 16 bases align to TRBD2. There are 15 residues in the CDR3. The junction had 4 bases not matched to a gene; V was cut back by 4 bases and J by 6 bases. Germline values: CDR1 SGHDT, CDR2 YYEEEE.

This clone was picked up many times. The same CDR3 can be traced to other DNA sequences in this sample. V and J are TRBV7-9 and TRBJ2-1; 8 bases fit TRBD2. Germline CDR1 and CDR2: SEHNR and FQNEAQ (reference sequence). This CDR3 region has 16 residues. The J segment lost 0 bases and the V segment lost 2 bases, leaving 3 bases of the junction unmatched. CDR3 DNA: TGTGCCAGCAGCTTATCCCTAGCGGGCTCCTACAATGAGCAGTTCTTC. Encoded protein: CASSLSLAGSYNEQFF.

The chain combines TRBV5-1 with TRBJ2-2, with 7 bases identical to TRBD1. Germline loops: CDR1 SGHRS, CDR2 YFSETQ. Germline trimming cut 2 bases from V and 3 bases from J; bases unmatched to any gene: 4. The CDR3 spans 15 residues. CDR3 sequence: CASSFSGTDTGELFF. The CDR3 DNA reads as TGCGCCAGCAGCTTCTCCGGGACAGACACCGGGGAGCTGTTTTTT.

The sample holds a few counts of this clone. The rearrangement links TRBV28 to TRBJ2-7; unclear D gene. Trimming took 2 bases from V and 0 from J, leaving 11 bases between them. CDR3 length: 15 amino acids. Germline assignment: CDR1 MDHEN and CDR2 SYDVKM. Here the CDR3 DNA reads TGTGCCAGCAGTTTACCTGGGATACACTCCTACGAGCAGTACTTC. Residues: CASSLPGIHSYEQYF.

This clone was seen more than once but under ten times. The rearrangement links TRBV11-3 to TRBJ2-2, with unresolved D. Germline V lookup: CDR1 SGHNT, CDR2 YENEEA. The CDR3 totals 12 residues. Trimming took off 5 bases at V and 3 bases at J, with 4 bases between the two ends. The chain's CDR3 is CASSPYTGELFF. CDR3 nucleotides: TGTGCCAGCAGCCCATACACCGGGGAGCTGTTTTTT.

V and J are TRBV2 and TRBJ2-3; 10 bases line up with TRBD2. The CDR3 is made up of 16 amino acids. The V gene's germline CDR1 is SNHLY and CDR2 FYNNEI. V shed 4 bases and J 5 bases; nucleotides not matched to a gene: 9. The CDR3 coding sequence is TGTGCCAGCAGTGCATCTAGCGGGAGTTGGCAAGATACGCAGTATTTT. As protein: CASSASSGSWQDTQYF.

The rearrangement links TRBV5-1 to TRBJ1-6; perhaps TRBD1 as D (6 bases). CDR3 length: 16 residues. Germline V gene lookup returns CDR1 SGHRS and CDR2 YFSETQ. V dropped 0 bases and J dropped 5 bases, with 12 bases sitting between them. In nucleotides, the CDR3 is TGCGCCAGCAGCTTGGACGGGACACGGGATAATTCACCCCTCCACTTT. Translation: CASSLDGTRDNSPLHF.

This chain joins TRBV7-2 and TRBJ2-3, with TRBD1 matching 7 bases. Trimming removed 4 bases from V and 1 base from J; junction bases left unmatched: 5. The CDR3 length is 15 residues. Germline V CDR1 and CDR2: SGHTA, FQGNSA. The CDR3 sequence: CASSSNRGRTDTQYF. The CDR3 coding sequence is TGTGCCAGCAGCTCAAACAGGGGCCGCACAGATACGCAGTATTTT.

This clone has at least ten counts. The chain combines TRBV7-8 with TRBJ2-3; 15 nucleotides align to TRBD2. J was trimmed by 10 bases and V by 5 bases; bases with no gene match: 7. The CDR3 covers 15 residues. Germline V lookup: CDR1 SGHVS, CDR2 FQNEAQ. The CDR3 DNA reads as TGTGCCAGCAGCGGGGAAGGGACTAGCGGGAGGCCGCAGTATTTT. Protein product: CASSGEGTSGRPQYF. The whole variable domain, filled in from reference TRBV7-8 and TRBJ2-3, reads GAGVSQSPRYKVAKRGQDVALRCDPISGHVSLFWYQQALGQGPEFLTYFQNEAQLDKSGLPSDRFFAERPEGSVSTLKIQRTQQEDSAVYLCASSGEGTSGRPQYFGPGTRLTVL.

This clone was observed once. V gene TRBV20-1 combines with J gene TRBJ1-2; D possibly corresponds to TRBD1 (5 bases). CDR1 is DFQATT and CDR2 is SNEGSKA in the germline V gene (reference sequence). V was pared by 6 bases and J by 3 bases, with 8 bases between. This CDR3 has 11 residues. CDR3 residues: CSAQGHYGYTF. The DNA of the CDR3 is TGCAGTGCCCAGGGTCACTATGGCTACACCTTC.

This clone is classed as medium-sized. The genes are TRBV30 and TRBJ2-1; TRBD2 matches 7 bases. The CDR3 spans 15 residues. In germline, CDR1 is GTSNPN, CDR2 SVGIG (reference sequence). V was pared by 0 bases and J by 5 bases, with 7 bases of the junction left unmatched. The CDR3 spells CAWSVRGVADNEQFF. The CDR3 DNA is TGTGCCTGGAGTGTACGGGGGGTAGCGGACAATGAGCAGTTCTTC.

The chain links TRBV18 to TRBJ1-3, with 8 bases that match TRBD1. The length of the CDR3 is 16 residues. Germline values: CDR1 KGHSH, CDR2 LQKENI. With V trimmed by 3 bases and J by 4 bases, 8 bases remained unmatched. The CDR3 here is CASSPRTGWEGNTIYF. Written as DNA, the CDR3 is TGTGCCAGCTCACCTCGGACAGGGTGGGAAGGAAACACCATATATTTT.

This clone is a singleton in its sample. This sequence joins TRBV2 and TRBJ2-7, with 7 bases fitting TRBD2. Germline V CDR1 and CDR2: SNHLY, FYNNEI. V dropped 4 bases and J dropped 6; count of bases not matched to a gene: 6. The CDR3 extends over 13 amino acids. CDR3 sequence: CASSGEREGEQYF. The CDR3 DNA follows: TGTGCCAGCAGTGGGGAGCGGGAAGGCGAGCAGTACTTC. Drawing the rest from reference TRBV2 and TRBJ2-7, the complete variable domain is EPEVTQTPSHQVTQMGQEVILRCVPISNHLYFYWYRQILGQKVEFLVSFYNNEISEKSEIFDDQFSVERPDGSNFTLKIRSTKLEDSAMYFCASSGEREGEQYFGPGTRLTVT.

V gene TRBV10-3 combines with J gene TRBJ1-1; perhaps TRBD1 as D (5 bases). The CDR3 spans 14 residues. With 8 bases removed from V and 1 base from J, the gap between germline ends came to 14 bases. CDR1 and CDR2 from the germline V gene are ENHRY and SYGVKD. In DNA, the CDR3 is TGTGCCATCGGGGCTCCAGCGCCGAACACTGAAGCTTTCTTT. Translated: CAIGAPAPNTEAFF.

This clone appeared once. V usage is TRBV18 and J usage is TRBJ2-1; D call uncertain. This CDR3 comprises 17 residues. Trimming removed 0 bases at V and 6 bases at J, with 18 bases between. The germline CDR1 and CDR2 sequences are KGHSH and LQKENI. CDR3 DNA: TGTGCCAGCTCACCACCAGGCGGATCCCTAGGTGTCAATGAGCAGTTCTTC. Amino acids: CASSPPGGSLGVNEQFF.

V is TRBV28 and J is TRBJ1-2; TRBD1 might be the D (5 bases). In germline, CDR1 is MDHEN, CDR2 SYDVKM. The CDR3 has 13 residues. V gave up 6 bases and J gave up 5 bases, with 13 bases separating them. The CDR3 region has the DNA TGTGCCAGCAGACCGGGACGGATATATGGCTACACCTTC. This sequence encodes CASRPGRIYGYTF.

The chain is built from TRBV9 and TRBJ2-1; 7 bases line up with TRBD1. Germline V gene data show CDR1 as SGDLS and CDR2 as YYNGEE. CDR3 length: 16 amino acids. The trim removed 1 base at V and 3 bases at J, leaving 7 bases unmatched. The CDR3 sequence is CASSVRGDRVYNEQFF. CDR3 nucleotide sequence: TGTGCCAGCAGCGTACGGGGCGACAGGGTCTACAATGAGCAGTTCTTC.

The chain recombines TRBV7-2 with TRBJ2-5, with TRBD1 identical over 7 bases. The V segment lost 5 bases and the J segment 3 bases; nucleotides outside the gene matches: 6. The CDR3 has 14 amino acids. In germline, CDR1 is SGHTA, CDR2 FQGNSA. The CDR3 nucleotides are TGTGCCAGCAGCCCCCGACAGGGTGAAGAGACCCAGTACTTC. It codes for CASSPRQGEETQYF.

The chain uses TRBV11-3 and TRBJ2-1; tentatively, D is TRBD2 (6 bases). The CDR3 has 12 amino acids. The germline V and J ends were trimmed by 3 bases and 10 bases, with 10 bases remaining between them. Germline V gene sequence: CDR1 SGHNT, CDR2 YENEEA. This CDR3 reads CASSLNREEQFF. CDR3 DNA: TGTGCCAGCAGCTTGAACCGGGAGGAGCAGTTCTTC.

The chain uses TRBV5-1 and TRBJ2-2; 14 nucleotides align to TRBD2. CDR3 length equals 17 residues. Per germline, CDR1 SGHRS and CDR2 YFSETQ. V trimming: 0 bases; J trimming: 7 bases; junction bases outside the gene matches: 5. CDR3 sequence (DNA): TGCGCCAGCAGCTTGGTGACTAGCGGGAGGGCAGTCGGGGAGCTGTTTTTT. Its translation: CASSLVTSGRAVGELFF.

In nucleotides, the CDR3 is TGTGCCAGCAGCCGGAGGGTCTTCTACGAGCAGTACTTC. Its translation: CASSRRVFYEQYF. This chain uses TRBV27 with TRBJ2-7; possible D gene TRBD2, 6 bases. Trimming took 6 bases from V and 3 from J, leaving 12 bases between them. This CDR3 comprises 13 residues. CDR1 is MNHEY, CDR2 SMNVEV, per germline (reference sequence).

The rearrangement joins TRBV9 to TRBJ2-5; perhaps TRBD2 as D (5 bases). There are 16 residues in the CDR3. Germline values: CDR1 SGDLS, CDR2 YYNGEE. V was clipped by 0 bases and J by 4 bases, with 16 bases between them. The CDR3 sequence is CASSVVGERVGETQYF. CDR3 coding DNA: TGTGCCAGCAGCGTAGTCGGGGAACGGGTAGGAGAGACCCAGTACTTC.

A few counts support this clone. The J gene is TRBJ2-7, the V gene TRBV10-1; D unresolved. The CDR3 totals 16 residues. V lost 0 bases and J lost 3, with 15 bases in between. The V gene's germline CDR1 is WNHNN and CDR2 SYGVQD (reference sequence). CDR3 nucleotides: TGCGCCAGCAGTGAGTCGGCTAGGGTGGCTGTCTACGAGCAGTACTTC. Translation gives CASSESARVAVYEQYF.

The CDR3 region has the DNA TGTGCCATCGGGACTAGCGGAAAGGGGCAGTTCTTC. Translation gives CAIGTSGKGQFF. The chain links TRBV28 to TRBJ2-1; TRBD2 matches 11 bases. The CDR3 loop spans 12 amino acids. V shed 10 bases, J shed 12 bases, and the junction held 8 bases outside the gene matches. The germline V gene has CDR1 MDHEN and CDR2 SYDVKM.

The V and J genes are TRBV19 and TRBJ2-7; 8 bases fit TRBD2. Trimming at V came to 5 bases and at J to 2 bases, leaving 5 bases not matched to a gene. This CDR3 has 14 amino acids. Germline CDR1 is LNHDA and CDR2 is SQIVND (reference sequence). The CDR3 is CASSSRLAPYEQYF. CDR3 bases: TGTGCCAGTAGTTCAAGACTAGCGCCCTACGAGCAGTACTTC.

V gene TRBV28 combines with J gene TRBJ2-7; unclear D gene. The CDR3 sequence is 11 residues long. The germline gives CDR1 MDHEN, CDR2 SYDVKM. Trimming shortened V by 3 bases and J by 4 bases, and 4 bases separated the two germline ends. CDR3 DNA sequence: TGTGCCAGCAGTTTTTTTTACGAGCAGTACTTC. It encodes CASSFFYEQYF.

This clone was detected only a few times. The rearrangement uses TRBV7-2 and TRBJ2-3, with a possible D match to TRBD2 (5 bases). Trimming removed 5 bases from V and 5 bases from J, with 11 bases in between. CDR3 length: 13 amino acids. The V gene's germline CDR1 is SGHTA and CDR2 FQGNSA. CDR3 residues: CASSLRERDTQYF. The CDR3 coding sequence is TGTGCCAGCAGCCTAAGGGAGCGAGATACGCAGTATTTT.

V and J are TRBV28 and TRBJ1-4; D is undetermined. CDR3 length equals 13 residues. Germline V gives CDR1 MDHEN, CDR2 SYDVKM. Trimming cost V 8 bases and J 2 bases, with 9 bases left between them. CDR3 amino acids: CASCAGTNEKLFF. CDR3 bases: TGTGCCAGCTGCGCTGGGACTAATGAAAAACTGTTTTTT.

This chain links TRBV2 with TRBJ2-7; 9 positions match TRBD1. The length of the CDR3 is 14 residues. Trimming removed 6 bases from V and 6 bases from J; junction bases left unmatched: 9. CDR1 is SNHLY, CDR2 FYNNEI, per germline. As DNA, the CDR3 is TGTGCCAGCAGGGCCGGGACAGGGAATAGCGAGCAGTACTTC. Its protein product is CASRAGTGNSEQYF.